Listed below are T cell receptor beta chains from one sample, sequenced in a study of post-analysis software for immune sequencing data. Via MiXCR, TCRdb re-called the PCR reads, giving one row per CDR3 protein. The table has about 540,000 distinct CDR3 sequences, 30% to 40% seen once; the top ten hold roughly 6%. The specimen sequenced was blood. The receptors shown here come from a girl aged 2-17 years with multiple sclerosis. CDR3s include the opening cysteine and the closing phenylalanine or tryptophan. D genes are given only for firm matches. Not all rows give a size; the values are once, few, many and, for expanded clones, a class.

j_call clone_size v_call d_call cdr3_aa cdr3_nt
TRBJ2-4 many TRBV7-8 TRBD2 CASSLGLAGELNKNIQYF TGTGCCAGCAGCTTAGGACTAGCGGGGGAGCTTAACAAAAACATTCAGTACTTC
TRBJ1-4 - TRBV5-1 - CASSLARWDDEKLFF TGCGCCAGCAGCTTGGCCCGTTGGGATGATGAAAAACTGTTTTTT
TRBJ1-4 - TRBV10-3 TRBD1 CAISPGTGIGTNEKRFF TGTGCCATCAGTCCCGGGACAGGGATTGGGACTAATGAAAAACGGTTTTTT
TRBJ2-7 - TRBV20-1 TRBD2 CSAVAGGNTYEQYF TGCAGTGCTGTAGCGGGGGGGAATACCTACGAGCAGTACTTC
TRBJ2-1 - TRBV6-1 - CATGDKYNEQFF TGTGCCACCGGAGACAAGTACAATGAGCAGTTCTTC
TRBJ1-6 - TRBV9 TRBD1 CASSVDGTGASPLHF TGTGCCAGCAGCGTAGATGGGACAGGGGCTTCACCCCTCCACTTT
TRBJ1-2 - TRBV14 TRBD1 CANSLTPGQTLYGYTF TGTGCCAACAGCCTTACCCCGGGACAGACCCTCTATGGCTACACCTTC
TRBJ1-1 few TRBV6-1 - CASSEMTEAFF TGTGCCAGCAGTGAAATGACTGAAGCTTTCTTT
TRBJ2-1 - TRBV4-3 - CASSQELAAGQFF TGCGCCAGCAGCCAAGAGCTAGCTGCTGGGCAGTTCTTC
TRBJ2-7 - TRBV15 - CATSTRDTAYEQYF TGTGCCACCAGCACGCGGGACACCGCCTACGAGCAGTACTTC
TRBJ2-5 few TRBV29-1 TRBD2 CSVERRLAGGAETQYF TGCAGCGTTGAACGTAGGCTAGCGGGTGGAGCAGAGACCCAGTACTTC
TRBJ1-4 few TRBV18 - CASSPPSNVNEKLFF TGTGCCAGCTCACCACCGTCTAACGTTAATGAAAAACTGTTTTTT
TRBJ2-5 few TRBV20-1 - CSARDADTGQETQYF TGCAGTGCTAGAGACGCTGACACGGGCCAAGAGACCCAGTACTTC
TRBJ2-7 few TRBV5-1 TRBD2 CASNPGTSSYEQYF TGCGCCAGCAACCCCGGGACTAGCTCCTACGAGCAGTACTTC
TRBJ2-6 - TRBV5-1 TRBD2 CASSMWSGGNSGANVLTF TGCGCCAGCAGCATGTGGAGCGGGGGCAACTCTGGGGCCAACGTCCTGACTTTC
TRBJ2-6 few TRBV5-5 - CASYFLGGANVLTF TGTGCCAGCTATTTTTTGGGTGGGGCTAACGTCCTGACTTTC
TRBJ2-7 many TRBV15 TRBD1 CATSIRDRGEQYF TGTGCCACCAGCATTAGGGACAGGGGCGAGCAGTACTTC
TRBJ2-3 - TRBV5-5 TRBD2 CASSLRDYTDTQYF TGTGCCAGCAGCTTGCGGGACTACACAGATACGCAGTATTTT
TRBJ1-6 - TRBV12-3/TRBV12-4 - CASSLTGLGGSPLHF TGTGCCAGCAGTTTAACGGGGTTGGGAGGATCACCCCTCCACTTT
TRBJ2-1 few TRBV6-5 TRBD2 CASSYRLAGGPNEQFF TGTGCCAGCAGCTACCGACTAGCGGGGGGCCCAAATGAGCAGTTCTTC
TRBJ1-1 - TRBV27 TRBD1 CASSLAPGQGAVRDTEAFF TGTGCCAGCAGTTTAGCCCCGGGACAGGGGGCGGTTAGGGACACTGAAGCTTTCTTT
TRBJ2-7 - TRBV7-2 - CASSFSHPGSYEQYF TGTGCCAGCAGCTTTTCACACCCCGGCTCCTACGAGCAGTACTTC
TRBJ2-1 - TRBV9 - CASSVVVDISYNEQFF TGTGCCAGCAGCGTAGTTGTAGATATCTCCTACAATGAGCAGTTCTTC